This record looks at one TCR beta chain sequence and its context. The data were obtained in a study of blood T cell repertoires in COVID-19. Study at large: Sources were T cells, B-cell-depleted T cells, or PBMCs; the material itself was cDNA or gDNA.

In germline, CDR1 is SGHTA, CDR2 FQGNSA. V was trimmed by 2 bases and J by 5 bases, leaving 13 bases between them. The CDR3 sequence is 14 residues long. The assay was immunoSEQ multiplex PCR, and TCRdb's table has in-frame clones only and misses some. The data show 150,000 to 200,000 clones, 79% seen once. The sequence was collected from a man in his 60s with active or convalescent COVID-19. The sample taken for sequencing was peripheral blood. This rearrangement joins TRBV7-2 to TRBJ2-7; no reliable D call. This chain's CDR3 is CASSLNPGSDEQYF. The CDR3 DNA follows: TGTGCCAGCAGCTTAAACCCGGGTAGTGACGAGCAGTACTTC.